This entry lists 24 T cell receptor beta chains sequenced from one sample in a study of T cells after yellow fever vaccination. TCRdb re-called the 5' RACE reads through MiXCR, storing one row per CDR3 protein. The table lists about 580,000 distinct CDR3 sequences, about a sixth of them singletons. The specimen was PBMCs, collected around 5 days after the first yellow fever vaccination. The receptors were sampled from a young man who received the YFV17D yellow fever vaccine.

The chain employs TRBV5-1 and TRBJ2-5; D is ambiguous. The germline V gene has CDR1 SGHRS and CDR2 YFSETQ. Trimming cost V 2 bases and J 1 base, with 6 bases left between them. This CDR3 region has 13 residues. The CDR3 here is CASSFVPQETQYF. The CDR3 nucleotides read TGCGCCAGCAGCTTTGTTCCCCAAGAGACCCAGTACTTC.

The V call is TRBV6-5, the J call TRBJ2-7; 8 nucleotides align to TRBD1. The trim removed 2 bases at V and 3 bases at J, leaving 9 bases unmatched. This CDR3 contains 16 residues. Per germline, CDR1 MNHEY and CDR2 SVGAGI. The CDR3 sequence is CASSYGPGQALYEQYV. CDR3 in DNA: TGTGCCAGCAGTTACGGCCCGGGACAGGCCCTCTACGAGCAGTACGTC.

The V call is TRBV11-2, the J call TRBJ1-1, with D tentatively TRBD1 (6 bases). V was clipped by 4 bases and J by 1 base, with 13 bases between them. The CDR3 spans 15 residues. Per germline, CDR1 SGHAT and CDR2 FQNNGV. CDR3 sequence reads: CASSSFRGWNTEAFF. CDR3 bases: TGTGCCAGCAGCTCGTTCAGGGGTTGGAACACTGAAGCTTTCTTT.

This clonotype was seen only once. The rearrangement joins TRBV5-1 to TRBJ2-3, with 7 bases lining up with TRBD2. CDR3 length: 15 residues. The ends lost 6 bases at V and 0 bases at J; junction bases unmatched: 7. Germline CDR1 and CDR2: SGHRS and YFSETQ. The CDR3 nucleotides are TGCGCCAGCACCTCCTCTAGCGGTAGCACAGATACGCAGTATTTT. The encoded protein is CASTSSSGSTDTQYF.

This clonotype has only a few counts. The rearrangement uses TRBV7-3 and TRBJ2-2; no firm D call. The CDR3 is made up of 15 amino acids. Trimming took 4 bases from V and 5 from J, leaving 14 bases between them. The germline V gene encodes CDR1 SGHTA and CDR2 FQGTGA. As DNA, the CDR3 is TGTGCCAGCAGCTCCTCCGTAGGTGGAACCGGGGAGCTGTTTTTT. Translated: CASSSSVGGTGELFF. Drawing the rest from reference TRBV7-3 and TRBJ2-2, the complete variable domain is GAGVSQTPSNKVTEKGKYVELRCDPISGHTALYWYRQSLGQGPEFLIYFQGTGAADDSGLPNDRFFAVRPEGSVSTLKIQRTERGDSAVYLCASSSSVGGTGELFFGEGSRLTVL.

DNA of the CDR3: TGCGCCAGCAGCAAGACAGGGGGGCGTGAGCAGTTCTTC. Translation gives CASSKTGGREQFF. The chain joins TRBV5-1 to TRBJ2-1; 9 positions agree with TRBD1. V shed 4 bases, J shed 9 bases, and the junction held 5 bases outside the gene matches. The CDR3 covers 13 residues. Per the germline V gene, CDR1 is SGHRS and CDR2 is YFSETQ. Combining the CDR3 with reference TRBV5-1 and TRBJ2-1 gives the whole variable domain KAGVTQTPRYLIKTRGQQVTLSCSPISGHRSVSWYQQTPGQGLQFLFEYFSETQRNKGNFPGRFSGRQFSNSRSEMNVSTLELGDSALYLCASSKTGGREQFFGPGTRLTVL.

The chain uses TRBV4-2 and TRBJ2-4, with 9 bases matching TRBD1. V gave up 3 bases and J gave up 7 bases; unmatched junction bases: 10. Per germline, CDR1 LGHNA and CDR2 YNFKEQ. CDR3 length: 16 residues. CDR3 region: CASSQDTGGMGNIQYF. In nucleotides, the CDR3 is TGTGCCAGCAGCCAGGACACAGGGGGCATGGGGAACATTCAGTACTTC.

The chain employs TRBV2 and TRBJ1-5; 7 bases agree with TRBD1. The CDR3 loop spans 16 amino acids. J lost 5 bases, V lost 1 base, and 8 bases had no gene match. The germline gives CDR1 SNHLY, CDR2 FYNNEI. This CDR3 reads CASSEGTGRFYQPQHF. The CDR3 DNA reads TGTGCCAGCAGTGAAGGGACAGGCCGTTTCTATCAGCCCCAGCATTTT.

This clonotype came up a few times. The V and J genes are TRBV29-1 and TRBJ2-7; D possibly matches TRBD1 or TRBD2 (5 bases each). Per the germline V gene, CDR1 is SQVTM and CDR2 is ANQGSEA. The CDR3 loop spans 12 amino acids. Trimming pared 7 bases from V and 7 bases from J, leaving 17 bases between. The CDR3 DNA sequence: TGCAGCGCGGGACCAGACGACGGTGAGCAGTACTTC. Translating gives CSAGPDDGEQYF.

This clonotype was seen just once. V and J are TRBV30 and TRBJ1-1, with unresolved D. V lost 3 bases, J lost 2 bases, and 4 bases lay in between. This CDR3 is built from 11 residues. Germline assignment: CDR1 GTSNPN and CDR2 SVGIG (reference sequence). The DNA for the CDR3 is TGTGCCTGGAGGCAAAACACTGAAGCTTTCTTT. Protein sequence: CAWRQNTEAFF.

The chain employs TRBV12-3 or TRBV12-4 and TRBJ1-2, with D tentatively TRBD1 (6 bases). The CDR3 runs 16 residues. Trimming pared 3 bases from V and 7 bases from J, leaving 21 bases between. This CDR3 is CASSFYRGAGVGGYTF. The CDR3 nucleotides read TGTGCCAGCAGTTTTTATAGAGGGGCAGGGGTAGGTGGCTACACCTTC.

This rearrangement joins TRBV6-1 to TRBJ2-2; 8 nucleotides align to TRBD2. Germline loops: CDR1 MNHNS, CDR2 SASEGT. V trimming: 5 bases; J trimming: 5 bases; junction bases outside the gene matches: 4. This CDR3 spans 14 amino acids. The CDR3 loop reads CASSPGGRTGELFF. CDR3 nucleotide sequence: TGTGCCAGCAGTCCGGGGGGGCGTACCGGGGAGCTGTTTTTT.

This clonotype is a singleton in its sample. This chain links TRBV9 with TRBJ1-2; D uncertain. Germline V gene sequence: CDR1 SGDLS, CDR2 YYNGEE. V gave up 0 bases and J gave up 4 bases, with 10 bases separating them. The CDR3 consists of 14 residues. CDR3 region: CASSVGEGSYGYTF. CDR3 sequence (DNA): TGTGCCAGCAGCGTAGGGGAGGGCTCCTATGGCTACACCTTC.

This clonotype was found many times. The chain couples TRBV4-1 to TRBJ1-1; D is perhaps TRBD1 (5 bases). Germline CDR1 and CDR2: MGHRA and YSYEKL. Trimming shortened V by 0 bases and J by 0 bases, and 8 bases separated the two germline ends. The CDR3 runs 15 residues. The CDR3, as DNA: TGCGCCAGCAGCCAAGATGAGGGGATGAACACTGAAGCTTTCTTT. Amino acids: CASSQDEGMNTEAFF.

This clonotype was seen a handful of times. The J gene is TRBJ2-5, the V gene TRBV5-1; D perhaps matches TRBD1 (5 bases). V lost 0 bases to trimming and J lost 7 bases, with 13 bases between them. CDR1 and CDR2 from the germline V gene are SGHRS and YFSETQ. The CDR3 has 14 amino acids. The CDR3 here is CASSLAVTERTQYF. As DNA, the CDR3 is TGCGCCAGCAGCTTGGCCGTGACAGAGAGGACCCAGTACTTC.

CDR3 coding DNA: TGTGCCAGCAGCGTACAAGGTGGGACTGAAGCTTTCTTT. Protein sequence: CASSVQGGTEAFF. The chain links TRBV9 to TRBJ1-1; the D is unclear. The length of the CDR3 is 13 residues. Germline lookup yields CDR1 SGDLS and CDR2 YYNGEE. Trimming pared 1 base from V and 5 bases from J, leaving 9 bases between. Filled out from reference TRBV9 and TRBJ1-1, the complete variable domain reads DSGVTQTPKHLITATGQRVTLRCSPRSGDLSVYWYQQSLDQGLQFLIQYYNGEERAKGNILERFSAQQFPDLHSELNLSSLELGDSALYFCASSVQGGTEAFFGQGTRLTVV.

The chain carries TRBV6-2 or TRBV6-3 and TRBJ2-3, with unresolved D. This CDR3 has 15 residues. Germline V lookup: CDR1 MNHEY, CDR2 SVGEGT. The V and J ends lost 2 bases and 1 base respectively, with 10 bases between them. CDR3 sequence reads: CASSYVTARTDTQYF. In nucleotides, the CDR3 is TGTGCCAGCAGTTACGTTACAGCCCGCACAGATACGCAGTATTTT.

This rearrangement joins TRBV9 to TRBJ2-3; D gene ambiguous. The CDR3 covers 14 residues. CDR1 SGDLS and CDR2 YYNGEE come from the germline V gene. V lost 3 bases and J lost 2, with 10 bases in between. CDR3 region: CASSASSYTDTQYF. The CDR3 nucleotides are TGTGCCAGCAGCGCCAGCAGCTACACAGATACGCAGTATTTT.

J is TRBJ1-1 and V is TRBV6-1; D uncertain. Trimming pared 3 bases from V and 3 bases from J, leaving 11 bases between. CDR1 MNHNS and CDR2 SASEGT come from the germline V gene. There are 14 residues in the CDR3. The CDR3 sequence: CASSEYRTDTEAFF. CDR3 sequence (DNA): TGTGCCAGCAGTGAGTATCGGACTGACACTGAAGCTTTCTTT.

The chain has TRBV23-1 and TRBJ1-6, with TRBD1 matching over 7 bases. TRBV23-1 is flagged as an ORF with uncertain function. V trimming: 3 bases; J trimming: 8 bases; junction bases outside the gene matches: 7. The length of the CDR3 is 15 residues. DNA of the CDR3: TGCGCCAGCAGTCACCACGGGACAGCAGATTCACCCCTCCACTTT. The encoded protein is CASSHHGTADSPLHF.

The gene calls are TRBV5-1 and TRBJ2-1; D gene unclear. V was cut by 4 bases and J by 12 bases, with 14 bases left in between. Germline CDR1 is SGHRS and CDR2 is YFSETQ. The CDR3 spans 12 residues. In DNA form, the CDR3 reads TGCGCCAGCAGCCTGGACCCTGCCTGGCAGTTCTTC. Amino acids: CASSLDPAWQFF.

This clonotype was found a few times. J is TRBJ2-3 and V is TRBV6-5; possibly TRBD2 for D (7 bases). The CDR3 covers 16 residues. Germline V gene data show CDR1 as MNHEY and CDR2 as SVGAGI. The V and J ends lost 2 bases and 0 bases respectively, with 12 bases between them. CDR3 loop: CASSYLRGGSTDTQYF. The CDR3 DNA sequence: TGTGCCAGCAGTTACCTAAGGGGGGGTAGCACAGATACGCAGTATTTT.

The rearrangement uses TRBV5-1 and TRBJ2-3; 10 nucleotides align to TRBD2. The CDR3 totals 13 residues. Trimming at V came to 6 bases and at J to 6 bases, leaving 4 bases not matched to a gene. Germline CDR1 reads SGHRS; CDR2 reads YFSETQ. In nucleotides, the CDR3 is TGCGCCAGCAACAGCGGGGGGGTGGATACGCAGTATTTT. This translates into CASNSGGVDTQYF.

This clonotype was detected many times. This chain connects TRBV20-1 to TRBJ2-1, with TRBD2 matching over 8 bases. The germline CDR1 and CDR2 sequences are DFQATT and SNEGSKA (reference sequence). The J segment lost 7 bases and the V segment lost 2 bases, leaving 4 bases of the junction unmatched. CDR3 size: 13 residues. The CDR3 region is CSARWGGGNEQFF. CDR3 DNA: TGCAGTGCTAGATGGGGCGGGGGGAATGAGCAGTTCTTC.